The 14 T cell receptor beta chains below all came from one sample that was sequenced in a study of PD-L1 blockade in urothelial cancer. The time point denotes: peripheral blood 6 weeks after treatment start. Repertoires were generated with immunoSEQ multiplex PCR, while TCRdb's copy carries only in-frame clones and drops some. The table includes about 110,000 clones, more than 85% detected once. This sample comprised PBMCs, obtained around atezolizumab (anti-PD-L1) treatment. The origin of the receptors is a man aged 55-75 years with urothelial cancer.

This clone was seen just once. The chain joins TRBV6-1 to TRBJ1-1; D possibly corresponds to TRBD1 (5 bases). V lost 4 bases to trimming and J lost 5 bases, with 11 bases between them. Germline CDR1 reads MNHNS; CDR2 reads SASEGT. CDR3 length: 13 residues. The CDR3 sequence is CASSAQGGTEAFF. CDR3 DNA sequence: TGTGCCAGCAGTGCTCAGGGAGGGACTGAAGCTTTCTTT.

V is TRBV10-3 and J is TRBJ2-7; D is perhaps TRBD2 (6 bases). Trimming took 9 bases from V and 3 from J, leaving 21 bases between them. CDR3 size: 15 residues. Germline V CDR1 and CDR2: ENHRY, SYGVKD. DNA for the CDR3: TGTGCCATTTCCCCCAGCGGGCGAACGAGCTACGAGCAGTACTTC. This codes for CAISPSGRTSYEQYF.

In its sample, this clone was seen once. The chain combines TRBV10-3 with TRBJ2-1; D might be TRBD2 (6 bases). The CDR3 is made up of 12 amino acids. Deletions cut 7 bases from V and 10 bases from J, with 14 bases between. From germline, CDR1 is ENHRY and CDR2 SYGVKD. CDR3 amino acids: CAITQPGAEQFF. The CDR3 DNA sequence: TGTGCCATCACCCAACCGGGAGCGGAGCAGTTCTTC.

This chain links TRBV5-1 with TRBJ2-3; 8 nucleotides align to TRBD1. V lost 4 bases to trimming and J lost 4 bases; unmatched junction nucleotides: 5. This CDR3 is built from 14 residues. Germline CDR1 is SGHRS and CDR2 is YFSETQ. CDR3 DNA: TGCGCCAGCAGCGCAACAGGGGGTGCAGATACGCAGTATTTT. It specifies CASSATGGADTQYF. Supplemented by reference TRBV5-1 and TRBJ2-3, the full variable domain reads KAGVTQTPRYLIKTRGQQVTLSCSPISGHRSVSWYQQTPGQGLQFLFEYFSETQRNKGNFPGRFSGRQFSNSRSEMNVSTLELGDSALYLCASSATGGADTQYFGPGTRLTVL.

The chain combines TRBV27 with TRBJ2-1, with D perhaps TRBD1 (6 bases). This CDR3 contains 13 residues. Trimming removed 6 bases at V and 0 bases at J, with 6 bases between. Germline V gives CDR1 MNHEY, CDR2 SMNVEV (reference sequence). CDR3 amino acids: CASRDSSYNEQFF. DNA for the CDR3: TGTGCCAGCAGGGACAGCTCCTACAATGAGCAGTTCTTC.

V gene TRBV6-1 combines with J gene TRBJ2-3; 10 positions match TRBD2. The CDR3 is 15 residues long. V dropped 2 bases and J dropped 3; count of bases not matched to a gene: 2. The germline V gene encodes CDR1 MNHNS and CDR2 SASEGT. CDR3 nucleotide sequence: TGTGCCAGCAGTGAAACTAGCGGGATGACAGATACGCAGTATTTT. Protein sequence: CASSETSGMTDTQYF.

The CDR3 DNA reads as TGTGCCAGCAGCCCCACCGAGTGGGGGGTCCTCAACACCGGGGAGCTGTTTTTT. Its translation is CASSPTEWGVLNTGELFF. The chain links TRBV7-2 to TRBJ2-2; possible D gene TRBD2, 6 bases. Trimming shortened V by 5 bases and J by 2 bases, and 21 bases separated the two germline ends. The CDR3 has 18 residues. Looked up from germline, CDR1 is SGHTA and CDR2 is FQGNSA. Supplemented by reference TRBV7-2 and TRBJ2-2, the full variable domain reads GAGVSQSPSNKVTEKGKDVELRCDPISGHTALYWYRQSLGQGLEFLIYFQGNSAPDKSGLPSDRFSAERTGGSVSTLTIQRTQQEDSAVYLCASSPTEWGVLNTGELFFGEGSRLTVL.

The V and J genes are TRBV6-1 and TRBJ1-1; D remains unclear. Germline V gives CDR1 MNHNS, CDR2 SASEGT. The CDR3 spans 11 residues. With 5 bases removed from V and 8 bases from J, the gap between germline ends came to 9 bases. As DNA, the CDR3 is TGTGCCAGCAGTTACGTAGCGGAAGCTTTCTTT. Translating gives CASSYVAEAFF.

The chain carries TRBV2 and TRBJ2-3, with a possible D match to TRBD2 (5 bases). This CDR3 has 11 residues. CDR1 and CDR2 from the germline V gene are SNHLY and FYNNEI. V lost 8 bases and J lost 6, with 9 bases in between. This CDR3 is CASGSTDTQYF. In nucleotides, the CDR3 is TGTGCCAGCGGGAGTACCGATACGCAGTATTTT.

The chain joins TRBV19 to TRBJ2-4; possibly TRBD2 for D (7 bases). V lost 3 bases to trimming and J lost 0 bases, with 9 bases between them. The CDR3 spans 15 residues. Germline CDR1 is LNHDA and CDR2 is SQIVND (reference sequence). CDR3 loop: CASSMGGRAKNIQYF. The CDR3 nucleotides read TGTGCCAGTAGTATGGGGGGGCGAGCCAAAAACATTCAGTACTTC.

The chain carries TRBV5-4 and TRBJ1-2; no firm D call. V shed 0 bases and J shed 1 base, with 10 bases lying between them. The CDR3 length is 15 residues. Germline CDR1 and CDR2: SGHNT and YYREEE (reference sequence). CDR3 bases: TGTGCCAGCAGCTTGGAGCAGAGGAGTAACTATGGCTACACCTTC. Translation: CASSLEQRSNYGYTF.

The V and J genes are TRBV5-1 and TRBJ2-3, with D possibly matching TRBD1 (5 bases). The length of the CDR3 is 16 residues. The V gene's germline CDR1 is SGHRS and CDR2 YFSETQ. Trimming shortened V by 3 bases and J by 2 bases, and 16 bases separated the two germline ends. The CDR3 coding sequence is TGCGCCAGCAGCTCCCTAACAGGCCTTGACACAGATACGCAGTATTTT. It is translated as CASSSLTGLDTDTQYF.

The chain couples TRBV21-1 to TRBJ1-4; TRBD1 is taken as the D call from the table, unchecked against the DNA. TRBV21-1 is assigned pseudogene status. The CDR3 totals 13 residues. Here the CDR3 DNA reads TGTGCCAGCCGCAAGTGGCCTAATGAAAAACTGTTTTTT. Translating it yields CASRKWPNEKLFF.

The V and J genes are TRBV10-3 and TRBJ1-6; 7 bases are shared with TRBD1. Germline CDR1 is ENHRY and CDR2 is SYGVKD. V dropped 6 bases and J dropped 5; count of bases not matched to a gene: 7. This CDR3 region has 15 residues. The DNA of the CDR3 is TGTGCCATCAGCCAGGGACAGATGAATAATTCACCCCTCCACTTT. This codes for CAISQGQMNNSPLHF.